These 27 T cell receptor beta chains originate from one sample sequenced in a study of regulatory T cells in long-lasting Graves disease. Through Arm-PCR of CDR3 regions and iRepertoire HTBI primers, TCR beta libraries were built. One entry per CDR3 protein results from TCRdb running MiXCR on the multiplex PCR reads. Here the sample spans some 250,000 distinct CDR3 sequences, roughly 18% being singletons. Time point denoted: newly diagnosed GD, antithyroid drugs for less than 3 months. PBMC-derived RNA was used for the TCR library. The sample here was peripheral blood mononuclear cells (PBMCs), taken at new diagnosis, from a patient treated with antithyroid drugs. These receptor sequences come from a female donor with Graves disease.

In its sample, this clonotype was seen many times. The rearrangement links TRBV19 to TRBJ1-2; no definite D call. The germline V gene has CDR1 LNHDA and CDR2 SQIVND (reference sequence). Trimming took 6 bases from V and 8 from J, leaving 13 bases between them. The CDR3 is made up of 12 amino acids. The CDR3 spells CASRSDGLGYTF. CDR3 bases: TGTGCCAGTAGATCGGACGGTCTAGGCTACACCTTC. Looking up the rest from reference TRBV19 and TRBJ1-2 gives the full variable domain: DGGITQSPKYLFRKEGQNVTLSCEQNLNHDAMYWYRQDPGQGLRLIYYSQIVNDFQKGDIAEGYSVSREKKESFPLTVTSAQKNPTAFYLCASRSDGLGYTFGSGTRLTVV.

This clonotype came up many times. The chain couples TRBV24-1 to TRBJ2-5; 9 bases are shared with TRBD1. J was trimmed by 3 bases and V by 3 bases; bases with no gene match: 7. This CDR3 region has 16 residues. Germline-derived CDR1 and CDR2 are KGHDR and SFDVKD. CDR3 nucleotide sequence: TGTGCCACCAGTGATGACGCTCGGACAGGGGAAGAGACCCAGTACTTC. It codes for CATSDDARTGEETQYF.

This clonotype was counted ten times or more. The V and J genes are TRBV20-1 and TRBJ1-1, with no clear D. The CDR3 has 13 amino acids. V gave up 6 bases and J gave up 1 base, with 12 bases separating them. Germline lookup yields CDR1 DFQATT and CDR2 SNEGSKA (reference sequence). CDR3 in amino acids: CSALDYTNTEAFF. DNA of the CDR3: TGCAGTGCCCTGGATTATACGAACACTGAAGCTTTCTTT.

This clonotype was observed many times. This chain joins TRBV6-5 and TRBJ1-1, with D unclear. V lost 0 bases to trimming and J lost 7 bases, with 9 bases between them. This CDR3 region has 13 residues. Germline values: CDR1 MNHEY, CDR2 SVGAGI. The chain's CDR3 is CASSYSDVDEAFF. The CDR3 DNA is TGTGCCAGCAGTTACTCCGACGTAGATGAAGCTTTCTTT.

This clonotype was counted many times. The chain employs TRBV27 and TRBJ1-2; D is perhaps TRBD1 (6 bases). The CDR3 runs 14 residues. Trimming pared 5 bases from V and 7 bases from J, leaving 17 bases between. Per the germline V gene, CDR1 is MNHEY and CDR2 is SMNVEV (reference sequence). The chain's CDR3 is CASSPPGGARGYTF. The CDR3 bases are TGTGCCAGCAGTCCGCCGGGGGGGGCGCGTGGCTACACCTTC.

This clonotype was seen at least ten times. The chain joins TRBV6-2 or TRBV6-3 to TRBJ2-1; TRBD2 aligns across 10 bases. After removal of 4 bases from V and 10 bases from J, the junction contained 13 bases not matched to a gene. Germline V CDR1 and CDR2: MNHEY, SVGEGT. This CDR3 has 16 residues. DNA for the CDR3: TGTGCCAGCAGTTCGTACTTAGCGGGGGGACTCGGGGAGCAGTTCTTC. Its protein product is CASSSYLAGGLGEQFF.

This chain uses TRBV27 with TRBJ2-3; 7 positions agree with TRBD2. Per germline, CDR1 MNHEY and CDR2 SMNVEV (reference sequence). CDR3 length: 15 residues. The V segment lost 3 bases and the J segment 4 bases; nucleotides outside the gene matches: 7. Here the CDR3 reads CASSFEGGFADTQYF. The CDR3 nucleotides read TGTGCCAGCAGTTTCGAGGGAGGGTTCGCAGATACGCAGTATTTT.

This clonotype came up many times. The V gene is TRBV7-8, the J gene TRBJ2-3; no firm D call. The V end lost 1 base, the J end lost 1 base, and 9 bases lay between the germline ends. Germline V CDR1 and CDR2: SGHVS, FQNEAQ. The CDR3 totals 15 residues. The CDR3 DNA is TGTGCCAGCAGCTTAGAGCAAGTTGGCACAGATACGCAGTATTTT. Amino acid sequence: CASSLEQVGTDTQYF. Full variable domain (outside the CDR3, taken from reference TRBV7-8 and TRBJ2-3): GAGVSQSPRYKVAKRGQDVALRCDPISGHVSLFWYQQALGQGPEFLTYFQNEAQLDKSGLPSDRFFAERPEGSVSTLKIQRTQQEDSAVYLCASSLEQVGTDTQYFGPGTRLTVL.

In this sample, this clonotype turned up a few times. The chain carries TRBV30 and TRBJ1-1, with D unclear. V lost 4 bases to trimming and J lost 4 bases, with 10 bases between them. This CDR3 region has 12 residues. Per the germline V gene, CDR1 is GTSNPN and CDR2 is SVGIG (reference sequence). CDR3 loop: CAWNLVSTEAFF. CDR3 DNA sequence: TGTGCCTGGAATTTGGTTAGCACTGAAGCTTTCTTT. Based on the CDR3 plus reference TRBV30 and TRBJ1-1, the full variable domain is SQTIHQWPATLVQPVGSPLSLECTVEGTSNPNLYWYRQAAGRGLQLLFYSVGIGQISSEVPQNLSASRPQDRQFILSSKKLLLSDSGFYLCAWNLVSTEAFFGQGTRLTVV.

The table lists this clonotype with many counts. This chain links TRBV2 with TRBJ1-1, with D unresolved. CDR1 is SNHLY and CDR2 is FYNNEI in the germline V gene. The CDR3 length is 13 residues. Trimming shortened V by 2 bases and J by 10 bases, and 14 bases separated the two germline ends. CDR3 DNA sequence: TGTGCCAGCAGTGAATTCGAAGGTAATATAGCTTTCTTT. Translation gives CASSEFEGNIAFF.

This sequence joins TRBV4-3 and TRBJ2-3, with 7 bases identical to TRBD2. The CDR3 is 17 amino acids. Germline-derived CDR1 and CDR2 are LGHNA and YSLEER. V dropped 0 bases and J dropped 4; count of bases not matched to a gene: 10. The CDR3 loop reads CASSQDQAGLGADTQYF. CDR3 in DNA: TGCGCCAGCAGCCAAGATCAGGCCGGACTAGGGGCAGATACGCAGTATTTT.

This clonotype was counted ten times or more. This chain uses TRBV28 with TRBJ2-7; D is tentatively TRBD1 or TRBD2 (5 bases each). Germline values: CDR1 MDHEN, CDR2 SYDVKM. This CDR3 has 12 residues. Deletions cut 5 bases from V and 6 bases from J, with 11 bases between. Here the CDR3 reads CASSQAGAEQYF. CDR3 bases: TGTGCCAGCAGTCAAGCCGGGGCCGAGCAGTACTTC.

In its sample, this clonotype was seen a few times. The rearrangement links TRBV28 to TRBJ1-5; D gene uncertain. V lost 5 bases to trimming and J lost 1 base, with 9 bases between them. This CDR3 spans 14 amino acids. The V gene's germline CDR1 is MDHEN and CDR2 SYDVKM. CDR3 coding DNA: TGTGCCAGCAGTCAGCACGACAGCAATCAGCCCCAGCATTTT. Translated, it gives CASSQHDSNQPQHF.

This clonotype was recorded at least ten times. V usage is TRBV7-8 and J usage is TRBJ2-3, with TRBD2 matching over 8 bases. V shed 3 bases and J 0 bases; nucleotides not matched to a gene: 2. Germline-derived CDR1 and CDR2 are SGHVS and FQNEAQ. CDR3 length equals 15 residues. The CDR3 sequence: CASSFRLASTDTQYF. DNA for the CDR3: TGTGCCAGCAGCTTTAGACTAGCGAGCACAGATACGCAGTATTTT.

As for this clonotype: A far larger clone is a single base away, which makes a read error likely. V usage is TRBV12-3 or TRBV12-4 and J usage is TRBJ1-2; unclear D gene. The CDR3 has 14 residues. For the CDR3, the DNA is TGTGCCAGCAGTGACGACCCACCGAACTGTGGCTACACCTTC. Its translation: CASSDDPPNCGYTF.

This clonotype has a count of ten or more. The chain employs TRBV11-2 and TRBJ2-2, with 8 bases aligning to TRBD1. This CDR3 has 15 residues. CDR1 and CDR2 (germline): SGHAT, FQNNGV. V was clipped by 3 bases and J by 5 bases; unmatched bases: 5. The CDR3 protein is CASSLIQGGTGELFF. DNA of the CDR3: TGTGCCAGCAGCTTGATACAGGGGGGTACCGGGGAGCTGTTTTTT. Full variable domain (remainder filled in from reference TRBV11-2 and TRBJ2-2): EAGVAQSPRYKIIEKRQSVAFWCNPISGHATLYWYQQILGQGPKLLIQFQNNGVVDDSQLPKDRFSAERLKGVDSTLKIQPAKLEDSAVYLCASSLIQGGTGELFFGEGSRLTVL.

This clonotype occurred many times. The V gene is TRBV30, the J gene TRBJ1-5; D remains ambiguous. Germline V gene lookup returns CDR1 GTSNPN and CDR2 SVGIG (reference sequence). V lost 0 bases and J lost 2, with 14 bases in between. This CDR3 is 16 amino acids long. The CDR3 loop is CAWSVAGLYGNQPQHF. In nucleotides, the CDR3 is TGTGCCTGGAGTGTGGCAGGACTTTACGGCAATCAGCCCCAGCATTTT.

In its sample, this clonotype was seen many times. V and J are TRBV27 and TRBJ1-1; no firm D call. V lost 0 bases and J lost 4, with 9 bases in between. The length of the CDR3 is 14 residues. The germline CDR1 and CDR2 sequences are MNHEY and SMNVEV (reference sequence). The CDR3 bases are TGTGCCAGCAGTTTATCCCGGATGGGCACTGAAGCTTTCTTT. Translating it yields CASSLSRMGTEAFF.

This clonotype came up many times. The chain is built from TRBV19 and TRBJ2-7, with 12 bases fitting TRBD2. The CDR3 sequence is 16 residues long. Germline CDR1 and CDR2: LNHDA and SQIVND (reference sequence). V shed 5 bases, J shed 4 bases, and the junction held 9 bases outside the gene matches. The CDR3 region has the DNA TGTGCCAGTAGTCTCACCACTAGCGGGAGGAATTACGAGCAGTACTTC. Translation gives CASSLTTSGRNYEQYF.

The sample holds a few counts of this clonotype. This sequence joins TRBV12-3 or TRBV12-4 and TRBJ2-1; 8 bases map to TRBD2. This CDR3 comprises 16 residues. V gave up 6 bases and J gave up 2 bases; unmatched junction bases: 9. CDR3 DNA: TGTGCCAGCAGCCGCCCTAGCGGGCCTACCTACAATGAGCAGTTCTTC. Translating it yields CASSRPSGPTYNEQFF.

Turning to this clonotype: The junction does not match germline at one end; this may be a read error. The V and J genes are TRBV6-1 and TRBJ2-5; D ambiguous. This CDR3 has 14 amino acids. Per germline, CDR1 MNHNS and CDR2 SASEGT. The CDR3 DNA sequence: TGTGTCAGCCGACTCCTTTTGCAACAAGAGACCCAGTACTTC. Translating gives CVSRLLLQQETQYF.

This clonotype came up many times. The gene calls are TRBV20-1 and TRBJ2-3; a weak D match, TRBD1 (7 bases). The CDR3 loop spans 15 amino acids. V was pared by 6 bases and J by 7 bases, with 23 bases between. Looked up from germline, CDR1 is DFQATT and CDR2 is SNEGSKA (reference sequence). The CDR3 spells CSAYYRGRGGNTQYF. CDR3 DNA: TGCAGTGCCTACTACAGGGGCCGAGGGGGGAATACGCAGTATTTT.

This clonotype was counted many times. This chain joins TRBV30 and TRBJ1-4; TRBD1 matches at 11 bases. This CDR3 region has 15 residues. The trim removed 6 bases at V and 8 bases at J, leaving 11 bases unmatched. Germline CDR1 and CDR2: GTSNPN and SVGIG (reference sequence). The CDR3 DNA is TGTGCCTGCTCACCGAGGACAGGGGGCTCGGAAAAACTGTTTTTT. Protein: CACSPRTGGSEKLFF.

This clonotype was counted ten times or more. This rearrangement joins TRBV28 to TRBJ2-3; perhaps D is TRBD1 or TRBD2 (5 bases each). Trimming left V 6 bases short and J 5 bases short, with 18 bases between. The CDR3 runs 15 residues. Germline CDR1 MDHEN, CDR2 SYDVKM. CDR3: CASSSMFGTVDTQYF. The CDR3 DNA sequence: TGTGCCAGCAGCTCGATGTTCGGGACGGTAGATACGCAGTATTTT.

The DNA of the CDR3 is TGTGCCAGCAGCGCCCACGGGGGTGAGCAGTTCTTC. This encodes CASSAHGGEQFF. This chain links TRBV28 with TRBJ2-1, with a possible D match to TRBD2 (6 bases). The CDR3 totals 12 residues. V lost 6 bases and J lost 9, with 12 bases in between. The V gene's germline CDR1 is MDHEN and CDR2 SYDVKM. The whole variable domain, remainder taken from reference TRBV28 and TRBJ2-1, is DVKVTQSSRYLVKRTGEKVFLECVQDMDHENMFWYRQDPGLGLRLIYFSYDVKMKEKGDIPEGYSVSREKKERFSLILESASTNQTSMYLCASSAHGGEQFFGPGTRLTVL.

V usage is TRBV20-1 and J usage is TRBJ2-5; TRBD2 matches 10 bases. V shed 5 bases, J shed 4 bases, and the junction held 10 bases outside the gene matches. CDR3 length equals 15 residues. CDR1 DFQATT and CDR2 SNEGSKA come from the germline V gene (reference sequence). The CDR3 region has the DNA TGCAGTGCTCTGAACCTAGCGGGAGAATTAGAGACCCAGTACTTC. Translated, it gives CSALNLAGELETQYF.

There are many counts of this clonotype. The chain carries TRBV2 and TRBJ1-2; TRBD1 aligns across 10 bases. Germline V gene sequence: CDR1 SNHLY, CDR2 FYNNEI. The ends lost 6 bases at V and 7 bases at J; junction bases unmatched: 11. The CDR3 spans 15 residues. The CDR3 nucleotides read TGTGCCAGCAGGGCCGGGACAGGGGTCGTCGGTGGCTACACCTTC. Translation gives CASRAGTGVVGGYTF.